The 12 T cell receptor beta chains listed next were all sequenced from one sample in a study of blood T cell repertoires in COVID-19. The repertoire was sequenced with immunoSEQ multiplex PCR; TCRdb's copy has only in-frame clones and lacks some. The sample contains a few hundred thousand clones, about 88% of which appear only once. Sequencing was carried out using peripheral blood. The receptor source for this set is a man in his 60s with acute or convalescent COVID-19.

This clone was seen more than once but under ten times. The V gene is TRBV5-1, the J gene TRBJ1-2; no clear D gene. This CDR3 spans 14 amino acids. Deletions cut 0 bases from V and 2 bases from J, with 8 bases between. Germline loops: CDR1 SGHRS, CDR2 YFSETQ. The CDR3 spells CASSLEFGNYGYTF. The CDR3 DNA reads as TGCGCCAGCAGCTTGGAATTCGGGAACTATGGCTACACCTTC.

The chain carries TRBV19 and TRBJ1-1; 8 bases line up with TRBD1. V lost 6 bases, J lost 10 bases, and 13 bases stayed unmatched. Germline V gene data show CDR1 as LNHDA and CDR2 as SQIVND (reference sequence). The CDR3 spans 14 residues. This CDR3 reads CASSLGQAHEGAFF. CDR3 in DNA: TGTGCCAGTAGCCTGGGACAGGCCCACGAAGGAGCTTTCTTT.

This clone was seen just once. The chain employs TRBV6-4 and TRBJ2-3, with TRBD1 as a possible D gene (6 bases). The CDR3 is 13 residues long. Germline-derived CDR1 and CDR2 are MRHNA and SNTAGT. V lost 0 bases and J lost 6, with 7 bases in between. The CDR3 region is CASSDSRGDTQYF. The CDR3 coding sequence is TGTGCCAGCAGTGACTCAAGGGGGGATACGCAGTATTTT.

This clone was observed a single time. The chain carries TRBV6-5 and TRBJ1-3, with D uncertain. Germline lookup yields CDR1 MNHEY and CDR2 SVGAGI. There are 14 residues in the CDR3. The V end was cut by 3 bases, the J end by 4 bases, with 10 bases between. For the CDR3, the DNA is TGTGCCAGCAGTTATATTCAGGCCGGAAACACCATATATTTT. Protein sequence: CASSYIQAGNTIYF.

The CDR3: CASSVAGNQETQYF. Written as DNA, the CDR3 is TGTGCCAGCAGCGTAGCCGGGAACCAAGAGACCCAGTACTTC. The rearrangement links TRBV9 to TRBJ2-5, with D possibly matching TRBD2 (5 bases). V dropped 0 bases and J dropped 0 bases, with 6 bases sitting between them. Germline loops: CDR1 SGDLS, CDR2 YYNGEE. CDR3 size: 14 residues.

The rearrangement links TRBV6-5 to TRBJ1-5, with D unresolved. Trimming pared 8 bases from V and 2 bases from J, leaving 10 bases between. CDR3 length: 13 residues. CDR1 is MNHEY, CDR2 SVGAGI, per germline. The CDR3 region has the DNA TGTGCCAGCGAGAGGAGGGGCAATCAGCCCCAGCATTTT. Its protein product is CASERRGNQPQHF.

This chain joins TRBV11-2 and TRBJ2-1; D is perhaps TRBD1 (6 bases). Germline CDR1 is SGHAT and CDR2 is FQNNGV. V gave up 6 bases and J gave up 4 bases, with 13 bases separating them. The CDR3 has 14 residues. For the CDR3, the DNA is TGTGCCAGCAGTCAGGGGCGACTTTACAATGAGCAGTTCTTC. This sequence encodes CASSQGRLYNEQFF.

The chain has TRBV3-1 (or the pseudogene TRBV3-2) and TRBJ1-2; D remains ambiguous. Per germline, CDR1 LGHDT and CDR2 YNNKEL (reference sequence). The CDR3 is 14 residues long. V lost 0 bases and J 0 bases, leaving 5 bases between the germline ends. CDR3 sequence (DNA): TGTGCCAGCAGCCAAGAATGGCCTAACTATGGCTACACCTTC. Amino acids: CASSQEWPNYGYTF.

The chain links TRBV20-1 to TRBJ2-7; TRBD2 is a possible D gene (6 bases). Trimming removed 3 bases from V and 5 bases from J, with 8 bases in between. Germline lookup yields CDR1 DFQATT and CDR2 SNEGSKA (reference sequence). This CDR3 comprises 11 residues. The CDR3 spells CSASAGNEQYF. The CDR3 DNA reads TGCAGTGCTAGTGCGGGGAACGAGCAGTACTTC.

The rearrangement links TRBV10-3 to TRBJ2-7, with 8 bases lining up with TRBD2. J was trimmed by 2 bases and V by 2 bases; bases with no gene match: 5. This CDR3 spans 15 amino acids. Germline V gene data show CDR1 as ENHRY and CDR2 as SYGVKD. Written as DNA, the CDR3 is TGTGCCATCAGTGAGAAGGACGGGAGGGCCTACGAGCAGTACTTC. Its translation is CAISEKDGRAYEQYF.

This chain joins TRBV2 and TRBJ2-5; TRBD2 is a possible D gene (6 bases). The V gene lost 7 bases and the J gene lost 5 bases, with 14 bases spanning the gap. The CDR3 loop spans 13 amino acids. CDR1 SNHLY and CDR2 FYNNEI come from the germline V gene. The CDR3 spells CASTAGFGETQYF. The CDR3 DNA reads TGTGCCAGCACCGCGGGGTTCGGCGAGACCCAGTACTTC. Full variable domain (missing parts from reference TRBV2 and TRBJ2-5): EPEVTQTPSHQVTQMGQEVILRCVPISNHLYFYWYRQILGQKVEFLVSFYNNEISEKSEIFDDQFSVERPDGSNFTLKIRSTKLEDSAMYFCASTAGFGETQYFGPGTRLLVL.

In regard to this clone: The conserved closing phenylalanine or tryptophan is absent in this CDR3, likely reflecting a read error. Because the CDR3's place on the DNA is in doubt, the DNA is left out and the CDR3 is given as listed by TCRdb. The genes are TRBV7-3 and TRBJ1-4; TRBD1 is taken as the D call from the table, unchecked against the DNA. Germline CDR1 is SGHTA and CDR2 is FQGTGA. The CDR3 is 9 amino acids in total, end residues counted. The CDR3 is CASSRTALD.